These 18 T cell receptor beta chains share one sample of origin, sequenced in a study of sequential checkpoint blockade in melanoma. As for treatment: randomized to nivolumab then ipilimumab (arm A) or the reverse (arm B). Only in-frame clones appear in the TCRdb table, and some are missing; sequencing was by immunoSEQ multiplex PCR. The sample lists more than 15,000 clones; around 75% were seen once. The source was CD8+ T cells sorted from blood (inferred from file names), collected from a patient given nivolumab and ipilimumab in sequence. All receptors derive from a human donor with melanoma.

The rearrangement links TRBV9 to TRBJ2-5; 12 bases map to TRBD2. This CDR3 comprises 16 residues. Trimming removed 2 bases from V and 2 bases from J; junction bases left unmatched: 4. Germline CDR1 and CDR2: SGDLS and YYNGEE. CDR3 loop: CASSVRLAGDQETQYF. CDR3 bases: TGTGCCAGCAGCGTTAGACTAGCGGGAGATCAAGAGACCCAGTACTTC.

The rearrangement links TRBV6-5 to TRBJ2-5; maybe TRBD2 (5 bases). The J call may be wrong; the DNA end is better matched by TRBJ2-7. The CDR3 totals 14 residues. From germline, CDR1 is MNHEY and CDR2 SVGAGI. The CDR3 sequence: CASSYSGRRHEQYF. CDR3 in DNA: TGTGCCAGCAGTTACTCGGGAAGGAGGCACGAGCAGTACTTC.

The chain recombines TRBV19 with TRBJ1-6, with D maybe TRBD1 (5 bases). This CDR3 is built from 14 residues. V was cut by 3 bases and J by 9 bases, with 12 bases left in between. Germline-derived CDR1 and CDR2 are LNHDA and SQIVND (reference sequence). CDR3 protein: CASSIQGESSPLHF. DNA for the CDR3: TGTGCCAGTAGTATCCAGGGCGAGAGTTCACCCCTCCACTTT.

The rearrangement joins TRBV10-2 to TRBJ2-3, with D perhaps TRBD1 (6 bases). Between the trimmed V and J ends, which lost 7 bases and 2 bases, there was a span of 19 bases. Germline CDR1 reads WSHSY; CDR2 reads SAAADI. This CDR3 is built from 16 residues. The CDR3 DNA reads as TGCGCCAGCACCCAAAGGGTAGGGGGTAACACAGATACGCAGTATTTT. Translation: CASTQRVGGNTDTQYF.

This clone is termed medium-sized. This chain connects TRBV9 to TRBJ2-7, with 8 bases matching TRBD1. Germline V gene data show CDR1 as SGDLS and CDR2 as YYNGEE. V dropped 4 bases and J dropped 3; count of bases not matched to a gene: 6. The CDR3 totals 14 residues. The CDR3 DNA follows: TGTGCCAGCAGCCTAGGGACAGGTTACTACGAGCAGTACTTC. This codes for CASSLGTGYYEQYF.

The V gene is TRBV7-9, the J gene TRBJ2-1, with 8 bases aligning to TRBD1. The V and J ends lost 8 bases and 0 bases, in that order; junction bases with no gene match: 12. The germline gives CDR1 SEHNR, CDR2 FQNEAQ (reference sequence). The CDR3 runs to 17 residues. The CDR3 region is CASSDAGQESSYNEQFF. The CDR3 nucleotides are TGTGCCAGCTCCGATGCGGGACAGGAGAGCTCCTACAATGAGCAGTTCTTC.

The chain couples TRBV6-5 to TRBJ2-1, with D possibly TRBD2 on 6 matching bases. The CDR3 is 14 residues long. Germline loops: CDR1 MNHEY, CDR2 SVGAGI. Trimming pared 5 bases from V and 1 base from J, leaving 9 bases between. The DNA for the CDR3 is TGTGCCAGCAGTGCGGAGGGGTCCTACAATGAGCAGTTCTTC. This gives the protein CASSAEGSYNEQFF.

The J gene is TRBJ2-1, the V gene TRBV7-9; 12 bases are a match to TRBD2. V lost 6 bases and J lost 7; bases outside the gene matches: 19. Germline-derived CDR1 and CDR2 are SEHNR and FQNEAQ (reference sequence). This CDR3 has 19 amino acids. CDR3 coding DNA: TGTGCCAGCAGGCGACGGGGGGGGCTAGCGGGAGGGCCGGAAAATGAGCAGTTCTTC. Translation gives CASRRRGGLAGGPENEQFF.

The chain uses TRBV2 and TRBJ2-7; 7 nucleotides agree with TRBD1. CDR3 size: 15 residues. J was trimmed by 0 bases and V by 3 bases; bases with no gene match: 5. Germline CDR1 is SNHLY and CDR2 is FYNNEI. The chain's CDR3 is CASSDRGQYSYEQYF. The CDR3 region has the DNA TGTGCCAGCAGTGATAGGGGGCAGTACTCCTACGAGCAGTACTTC.

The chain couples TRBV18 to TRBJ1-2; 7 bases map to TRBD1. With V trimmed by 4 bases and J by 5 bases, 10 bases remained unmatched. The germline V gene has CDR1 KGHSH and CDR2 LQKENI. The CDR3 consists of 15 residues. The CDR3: CASSLRDRVEYGYTF. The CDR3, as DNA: TGTGCCAGCTCACTTCGCGACAGGGTAGAATATGGCTACACCTTC.

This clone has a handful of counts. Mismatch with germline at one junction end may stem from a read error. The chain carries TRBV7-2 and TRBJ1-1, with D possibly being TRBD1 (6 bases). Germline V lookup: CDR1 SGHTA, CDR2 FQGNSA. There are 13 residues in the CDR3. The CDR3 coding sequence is TGCGCCAGCAGCCAAGATCGGGGGGCCGAAGCTTTCTTT. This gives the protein CASSQDRGAEAFF.

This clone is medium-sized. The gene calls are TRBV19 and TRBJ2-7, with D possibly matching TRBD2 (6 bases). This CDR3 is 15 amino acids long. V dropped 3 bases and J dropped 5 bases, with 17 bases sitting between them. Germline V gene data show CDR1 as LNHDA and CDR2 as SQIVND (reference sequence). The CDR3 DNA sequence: TGTGCCAGTAGTATCATGGGAGGCGCGGTGGACGAGCAGTACTTC. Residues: CASSIMGGAVDEQYF.

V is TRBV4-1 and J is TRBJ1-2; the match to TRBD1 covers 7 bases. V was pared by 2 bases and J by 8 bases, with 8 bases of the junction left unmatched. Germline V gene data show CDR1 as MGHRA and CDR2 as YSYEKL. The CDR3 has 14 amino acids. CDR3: CASSQPTGDEGYTF. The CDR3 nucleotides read TGCGCCAGCAGCCAACCCACAGGGGATGAGGGCTACACCTTC.

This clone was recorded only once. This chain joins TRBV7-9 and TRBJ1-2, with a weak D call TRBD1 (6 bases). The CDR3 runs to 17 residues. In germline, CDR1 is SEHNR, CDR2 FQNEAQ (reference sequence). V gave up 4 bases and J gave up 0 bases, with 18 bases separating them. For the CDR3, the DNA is TGTGCCAGCAGCTCTAACCGGGACACTTATTCTAACTATGGCTACACCTTC. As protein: CASSSNRDTYSNYGYTF.

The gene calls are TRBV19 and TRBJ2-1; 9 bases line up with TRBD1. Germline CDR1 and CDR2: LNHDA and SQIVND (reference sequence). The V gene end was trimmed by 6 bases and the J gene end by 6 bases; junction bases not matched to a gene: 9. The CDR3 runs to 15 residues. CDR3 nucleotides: TGTGCCAGTAGCGATGGGACAGGGAATGCCAATGAGCAGTTCTTC. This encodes CASSDGTGNANEQFF.

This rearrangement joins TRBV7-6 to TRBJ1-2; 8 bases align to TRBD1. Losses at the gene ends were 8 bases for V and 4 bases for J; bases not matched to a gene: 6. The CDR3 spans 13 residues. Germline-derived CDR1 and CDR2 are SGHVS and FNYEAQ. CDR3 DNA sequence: TGTGCCAGCGGACAGGGTGGGGCCTATGGCTACACCTTC. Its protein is CASGQGGAYGYTF.

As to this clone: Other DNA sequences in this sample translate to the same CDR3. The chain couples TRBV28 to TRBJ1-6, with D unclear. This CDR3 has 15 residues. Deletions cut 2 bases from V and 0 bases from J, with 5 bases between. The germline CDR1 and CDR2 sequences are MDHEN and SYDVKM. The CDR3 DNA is TGTGCCAGCAGTTTAGGGAGCTCCTATAATTCACCCCTCCACTTT. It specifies CASSLGSSYNSPLHF.

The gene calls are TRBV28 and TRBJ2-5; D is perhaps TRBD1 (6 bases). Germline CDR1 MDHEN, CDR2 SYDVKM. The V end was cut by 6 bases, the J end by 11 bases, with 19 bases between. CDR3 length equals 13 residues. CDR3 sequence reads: CASRYPRGREQYF. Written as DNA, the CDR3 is TGTGCCAGCAGGTACCCCAGGGGACGTGAGCAGTACTTC.